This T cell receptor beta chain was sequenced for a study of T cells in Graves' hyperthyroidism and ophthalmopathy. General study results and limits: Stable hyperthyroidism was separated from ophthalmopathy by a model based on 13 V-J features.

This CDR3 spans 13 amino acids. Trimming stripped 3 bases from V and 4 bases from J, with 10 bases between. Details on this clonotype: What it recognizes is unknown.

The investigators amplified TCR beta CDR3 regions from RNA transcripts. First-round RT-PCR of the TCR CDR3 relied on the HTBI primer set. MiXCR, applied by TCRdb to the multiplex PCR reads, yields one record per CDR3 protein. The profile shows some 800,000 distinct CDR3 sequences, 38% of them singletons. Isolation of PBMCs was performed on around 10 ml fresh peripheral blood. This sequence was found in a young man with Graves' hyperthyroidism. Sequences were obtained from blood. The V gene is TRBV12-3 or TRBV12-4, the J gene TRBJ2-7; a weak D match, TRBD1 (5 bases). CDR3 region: CASSLGPMYEQYF. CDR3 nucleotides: TGTGCCAGCAGTTTGGGGCCCATGTACGAGCAGTACTTC.